The source of this T cell receptor beta chain is a study of PD-1 blockade in mismatch repair-deficient tumors. Points from the study as a whole: Rapid post-treatment expansion, then contraction, generally preceding radiologic response, marked tumor-resident clones.

Between the trimmed V and J ends, which lost 4 bases and 0 bases, there was a span of 6 bases. The CDR3 spans 13 residues. Germline V lookup: CDR1 LGHNA, CDR2 YSLEER. Clones were read by immunoSEQ multiplex PCR, and TCRdb kept only the in-frame ones, dropping some. The sample carries about 110,000 clones, about 74% recorded once. On this clone: Its antigen remains unidentified.

The chain recombines TRBV4-3 with TRBJ1-1; no firm D call. This sample comprised peripheral blood, obtained 60 to 65 weeks after starting pembrolizumab. The clonotype comes from an adult with mismatch repair-deficient cancer. CDR3 bases: TGCGCCAGCAGCCGGGTAATGAACACTGAAGCTTTCTTT. Translated: CASSRVMNTEAFF.